Below are 28 T cell receptor beta chains sequenced from a single sample in a study of long-term antiretroviral therapy in people with HIV. Survey-level resolution applied to immunoSEQ assay v3.0. The assay was immunoSEQ multiplex PCR, and TCRdb's table has in-frame clones only and misses some. The sample has around 40,000 clones, around 88% seen once. The starting material was unsorted PBMCs, obtained just before starting antiretroviral therapy. These receptors all stem from a woman aged 18-29 years with HIV.

This clone was counted only a few times. This sequence joins TRBV9 and TRBJ1-2; 9 bases agree with TRBD1. V trimming: 3 bases; J trimming: 7 bases; junction bases outside the gene matches: 7. The germline V gene has CDR1 SGDLS and CDR2 YYNGEE. The length of the CDR3 is 14 residues. The CDR3 coding sequence is TGTGCCAGCAGCGAGTACAGGGGGCGTCCTGGCTACACCTTC. As protein: CASSEYRGRPGYTF.

This rearrangement joins TRBV6-5 to TRBJ1-1, with D perhaps TRBD1 (5 bases). CDR1 and CDR2 from the germline V gene are MNHEY and SVGAGI. The V gene lost 0 bases and the J gene lost 3 bases, with 11 bases spanning the gap. This CDR3 region has 15 residues. CDR3 sequence reads: CASSYSGAGDTEAFF. CDR3 DNA: TGTGCCAGCAGTTACTCCGGGGCTGGGGACACTGAAGCTTTCTTT.

The chain couples TRBV7-3 to TRBJ2-3; weak D call: TRBD2 (5 bases). This CDR3 spans 15 amino acids. Germline V gives CDR1 SGHTA, CDR2 FQGTGA. Trimming removed 4 bases at V and 3 bases at J, with 14 bases between. CDR3 loop: CASSSGIALTDTQYF. CDR3 DNA sequence: TGTGCCAGCAGCTCGGGGATTGCTTTGACAGATACGCAGTATTTT. Variable domain in full (rest from reference TRBV7-3 and TRBJ2-3): GAGVSQTPSNKVTEKGKYVELRCDPISGHTALYWYRQSLGQGPEFLIYFQGTGAADDSGLPNDRFFAVRPEGSVSTLKIQRTERGDSAVYLCASSSGIALTDTQYFGPGTRLTVL.

The J gene is TRBJ2-3, the V gene TRBV10-3; the match to TRBD1 covers 10 bases. V trimming: 4 bases; J trimming: 3 bases; junction bases outside the gene matches: 4. Germline CDR1 and CDR2: ENHRY and SYGVKD. The CDR3 spans 15 residues. CDR3 coding DNA: TGTGCCATCAGTGTAACGGGACAGGGGACAGATACGCAGTATTTT. Translated, it gives CAISVTGQGTDTQYF.

This clone was seen a handful of times. The chain carries TRBV6-1 and TRBJ1-5, with D possibly matching TRBD1 (5 bases). The CDR3 is 17 amino acids. The germline V gene has CDR1 MNHNS and CDR2 SASEGT. Trimming removed 3 bases at V and 3 bases at J, with 18 bases between. The CDR3 is CASSDYGTHSPNQPQHF. CDR3 DNA sequence: TGTGCCAGCAGTGACTATGGGACTCATTCGCCCAATCAGCCCCAGCATTTT.

The chain carries TRBV6-6 and TRBJ2-3, with D possibly being TRBD1 (5 bases). This CDR3 is built from 13 residues. V was pared by 2 bases and J by 6 bases, with 9 bases between. Germline-derived CDR1 and CDR2 are MNHNY and SVGAGI (reference sequence). The DNA of the CDR3 is TGTGCCAGCAGTTACAGGGGCCCGGATACGCAGTATTTT. Translation gives CASSYRGPDTQYF.

This chain uses TRBV27 with TRBJ2-7; 7 nucleotides align to TRBD1. The CDR3 runs 16 residues. Trimming removed 6 bases from V and 0 bases from J; junction bases left unmatched: 11. Germline CDR1 is MNHEY and CDR2 is SMNVEV (reference sequence). The CDR3 spells CASSTNRDRPSYEQYF. The CDR3 coding sequence is TGTGCCAGCAGCACCAACCGGGACAGACCCTCCTACGAGCAGTACTTC.

In nucleotides, the CDR3 is TGTGCCAGCAGCGCACCCCGAGGGCAAGAGACCCAGTACTTC. This encodes CASSAPRGQETQYF. The chain combines TRBV9 with TRBJ2-5, with a weak D call TRBD2 (5 bases). The CDR3 has 14 residues. Trimming removed 3 bases at V and 2 bases at J, with 11 bases between. Germline V gene sequence: CDR1 SGDLS, CDR2 YYNGEE. Combining the CDR3 with reference TRBV9 and TRBJ2-5 gives the whole variable domain DSGVTQTPKHLITATGQRVTLRCSPRSGDLSVYWYQQSLDQGLQFLIQYYNGEERAKGNILERFSAQQFPDLHSELNLSSLELGDSALYFCASSAPRGQETQYFGPGTRLLVL.

V usage is TRBV4-1 and J usage is TRBJ2-7, with 7 positions matching TRBD2. The germline V gene has CDR1 MGHRA and CDR2 YSYEKL. The ends lost 6 bases at V and 9 bases at J; junction bases unmatched: 8. This CDR3 region has 12 residues. CDR3 DNA: TGCGCCAGCAGATCGGGGGGAGGGGCGCAGTACTTC. Its translation is CASRSGGGAQYF.

This chain links TRBV7-9 with TRBJ2-6; 9 bases fit TRBD1. V was clipped by 6 bases and J by 1 base; unmatched bases: 7. CDR3 length equals 17 residues. CDR1 is SEHNR, CDR2 FQNEAQ, per germline (reference sequence). Here the CDR3 reads CASRVGTGFSGANVLTF. DNA for the CDR3: TGTGCCAGCAGAGTGGGGACAGGGTTTTCTGGGGCCAACGTCCTGACTTTC.

The V and J genes are TRBV27 and TRBJ1-5; D might be TRBD1 (6 bases). Germline V CDR1 and CDR2: MNHEY, SMNVEV (reference sequence). This CDR3 comprises 13 residues. Trimming stripped 6 bases from V and 6 bases from J, with 12 bases between. The CDR3 sequence: CASRLQGAQPQHF. CDR3 nucleotide sequence: TGTGCCAGCAGGTTACAGGGTGCTCAGCCCCAGCATTTT.

The rearrangement joins TRBV5-4 to TRBJ2-1; 13 bases are shared with TRBD2. The junction had 8 bases not matched to a gene; V was cut back by 1 base and J by 10 bases. The CDR3 is 16 residues long. CDR1 and CDR2 from the germline V gene are SGHNT and YYREEE (reference sequence). The CDR3 DNA reads as TGTGCCAGCAGCTTGAACGTACTAGCGGGAGGGGGCGAGCAGTTCTTC. It is translated as CASSLNVLAGGGEQFF.

V is TRBV19 and J is TRBJ2-1, with 9 positions matching TRBD2. V dropped 1 base and J dropped 4; count of bases not matched to a gene: 11. CDR1 is LNHDA and CDR2 is SQIVND in the germline V gene (reference sequence). The CDR3 runs 18 residues. CDR3 sequence: CASSIVSISAGGYNEQFF. The DNA of the CDR3 is TGTGCCAGTAGTATAGTTTCTATTTCAGCGGGAGGATACAATGAGCAGTTCTTC.

The chain carries TRBV7-3 and TRBJ1-2; D gene unclear. Germline V CDR1 and CDR2: SGHTA, FQGTGA. This CDR3 has 13 amino acids. Trimming took off 2 bases at V and 5 bases at J, with 9 bases between the two ends. This CDR3 reads CASSLGPRYGYTF. For the CDR3, the DNA is TGTGCCAGCAGCTTAGGGCCCCGTTATGGCTACACCTTC. Complete variable domain (other parts from reference TRBV7-3 and TRBJ1-2): GAGVSQTPSNKVTEKGKYVELRCDPISGHTALYWYRQSLGQGPEFLIYFQGTGAADDSGLPNDRFFAVRPEGSVSTLKIQRTERGDSAVYLCASSLGPRYGYTFGSGTRLTVV.

V usage is TRBV9 and J usage is TRBJ2-7; the match to TRBD2 covers 7 bases. The CDR3 runs 15 residues. The germline V gene has CDR1 SGDLS and CDR2 YYNGEE. V was clipped by 4 bases and J by 0 bases; unmatched bases: 7. In DNA form, the CDR3 reads TGTGCCAGCAGCCACGGCGGCGGGGGCTCCTACGAGCAGTACTTC. Translated, it gives CASSHGGGGSYEQYF.

The chain carries TRBV9 and TRBJ2-1; 8 positions agree with TRBD2. CDR1 and CDR2 from the germline V gene are SGDLS and YYNGEE. The V gene end was trimmed by 0 bases and the J gene end by 2 bases; junction bases not matched to a gene: 1. The CDR3 length is 15 residues. The CDR3 spells CASSVAGGPYNEQFF. DNA of the CDR3: TGTGCCAGCAGCGTAGCGGGAGGGCCCTACAATGAGCAGTTCTTC.

This sequence joins TRBV27 and TRBJ2-3; no definite D call. The CDR3 loop spans 16 amino acids. The germline CDR1 and CDR2 sequences are MNHEY and SMNVEV (reference sequence). V was pared by 3 bases and J by 3 bases, with 16 bases between. The CDR3 bases are TGTGCCAGCAGTTTTTGGGGTCATGGACGAACAGATACGCAGTATTTT. Encoded protein: CASSFWGHGRTDTQYF.

The genes are TRBV6-1 and TRBJ1-1; D is undetermined. Trimming shortened V by 2 bases and J by 2 bases, and 15 bases separated the two germline ends. The CDR3 has 16 amino acids. The germline V gene has CDR1 MNHNS and CDR2 SASEGT. CDR3 in DNA: TGTGCCAGCAGTGAATTGATAGGTCGGGGAAACACTGAAGCTTTCTTT. It codes for CASSELIGRGNTEAFF.

As to this clone: In this CDR3 the conserved last residue, phenylalanine or tryptophan, is missing, so a read error is likely. The limits of the CDR3 on the DNA are not certain, so only TCRdb's listed CDR3 is given. The rearrangement uses TRBV5-6 and TRBJ1-4. The length of the CDR3 is 8 amino acids, counting both ends. The V gene's germline CDR1 is SGHDT and CDR2 YYEEEE. CDR3 region: CASSLAIP.

V usage is TRBV5-5 and J usage is TRBJ2-3, with D possibly being TRBD2 (6 bases). V lost 5 bases and J lost 3, with 13 bases in between. CDR1 and CDR2 (germline): SGHKS, YYEKEE (reference sequence). The CDR3 runs to 14 residues. CDR3 sequence: CASSRDLVTDTQYF. The CDR3 DNA is TGTGCCAGCAGTAGGGACTTGGTTACAGATACGCAGTATTTT.

The genes are TRBV7-8 and TRBJ2-7; 7 positions match TRBD1. The junction had 8 bases not matched to a gene; V was cut back by 8 bases and J by 1 base. This CDR3 comprises 14 residues. Germline CDR1 is SGHVS and CDR2 is FQNEAQ. The DNA of the CDR3 is TGTGCCAGCGGCCAGACAGGGCCATCCTACGAGCAGTACTTC. Its translation is CASGQTGPSYEQYF.

This chain connects TRBV29-1 to TRBJ2-7; 12 bases fit TRBD2. The V segment lost 7 bases and the J segment 6 bases; nucleotides outside the gene matches: 4. Germline V CDR1 and CDR2: SQVTM, ANQGSEA. The CDR3 is 12 residues long. The CDR3 protein is CSARGLAGEQYF. The CDR3 nucleotides read TGCAGCGCCCGGGGACTAGCGGGCGAGCAGTACTTC.

The V call is TRBV6-6, the J call TRBJ2-2; no definite D call. The germline V gene encodes CDR1 MNHNY and CDR2 SVGAGI (reference sequence). This CDR3 contains 16 residues. V was trimmed by 0 bases and J by 4 bases, leaving 12 bases between them. The CDR3 loop is CASSYSEARLTGELFF. In nucleotides, the CDR3 is TGTGCCAGCAGTTACTCGGAAGCGAGGCTCACCGGGGAGCTGTTTTTT.

V and J are TRBV21-1 and TRBJ1-1; the D segment call TRBD1 is taken from the table without a DNA check. TRBV21-1 is an annotated pseudogene. The CDR3 is 17 residues long. CDR3 region: CASGPRDRVISFTEAFF. DNA for the CDR3: TGTGCCAGCGGTCCTCGGGACAGGGTTATTTCGTTCACTGAAGCTTTCTTT.

In regard to this clone: An end of the junction does not agree with germline; a read error may underlie this. The chain is built from TRBV7-9 and TRBJ2-3, with TRBD1 matching over 11 bases. The CDR3 runs to 12 residues. CDR1 SEHNR and CDR2 FQNEAQ come from the germline V gene (reference sequence). The CDR3 region has the DNA TGTGCCAGCAGCTCCGGACAGGGGGCTGTGGGCTTT. The encoded protein is CASSSGQGAVGF.

This chain uses TRBV5-4 with TRBJ2-2; weak D call: TRBD1 (6 bases). Trimming cost V 9 bases and J 4 bases, with 19 bases left between them. Germline CDR1 and CDR2: SGHNT and YYREEE (reference sequence). The length of the CDR3 is 15 residues. This chain's CDR3 is CATSAQTGTTGELFF. CDR3 DNA: TGTGCCACCTCAGCCCAAACAGGGACCACCGGGGAGCTGTTTTTT.

This clone has more than one count but fewer than ten. The chain carries TRBV27 and TRBJ2-7, with D perhaps matching TRBD2 (7 bases). CDR1 is MNHEY and CDR2 is SMNVEV in the germline V gene (reference sequence). With 8 bases removed from V and 6 bases from J, the gap between germline ends came to 17 bases. The CDR3 length is 13 residues. The DNA for the CDR3 is TGTGCCAGCGTTCCGGGGGGCGGAGGCGAGCAGTACTTC. This translates into CASVPGGGGEQYF.

This rearrangement joins TRBV5-1 to TRBJ1-6; possible D gene TRBD1, 5 bases. CDR1 SGHRS and CDR2 YFSETQ come from the germline V gene. The CDR3 covers 13 residues. V was clipped by 6 bases and J by 8 bases, with 12 bases between them. In nucleotides, the CDR3 is TGCGCCAGCACCGGAGGAGGGGATTCACCCCTCCACTTT. It translates to CASTGGGDSPLHF.